A single sample is the source of the 31 T cell receptor beta chains below, sequenced in a study of early T cells in non-severe SARS-CoV-2 infection. From the 5' RACE reads, TCRdb called clonotypes with MiXCR, one entry per CDR3 protein. The data hold more than 85,000 distinct CDR3 sequences, with 15% to 20% observed a single time. The starting material was whole blood, obtained at baseline. These receptor sequences come from an adult who was a healthcare worker with PCR-confirmed SARS-CoV-2 infection or an uninfected control (not recorded which).

The chain employs TRBV23-1 and TRBJ1-1; D is possibly TRBD1 (6 bases). TRBV23-1 is sorted into the ORF group, with uncertain function. The CDR3 contains 16 residues. V was clipped by 7 bases and J by 0 bases, with 18 bases between them. CDR3 nucleotide sequence: TGCGCCAGCAACGACAGGAGGGAAAGGTTGAACACTGAAGCTTTCTTT. Its protein is CASNDRRERLNTEAFF.

V usage is TRBV6-2 or TRBV6-3 and J usage is TRBJ1-5; 12 bases are shared with TRBD1. Germline CDR1 is MNHEY and CDR2 is SVGEGT. This CDR3 spans 15 amino acids. V was clipped by 6 bases and J by 6 bases; unmatched bases: 6. CDR3: CASRSGQGAGQPQHF. In nucleotides, the CDR3 is TGTGCCAGCAGATCGGGACAGGGGGCAGGTCAGCCCCAGCATTTT.

This clonotype was counted many times. This chain uses TRBV7-9 with TRBJ2-1, with unresolved D. V dropped 3 bases and J dropped 8 bases, with 5 bases sitting between them. The V gene's germline CDR1 is SEHNR and CDR2 FQNEAQ (reference sequence). The CDR3 sequence is 11 residues long. The CDR3 region is CASSFLDEQFF. CDR3 in DNA: TGTGCCAGCAGCTTCCTCGATGAGCAGTTCTTC.

This clonotype was recorded many times. The rearrangement joins TRBV5-1 to TRBJ2-1; D possibly corresponds to TRBD2 (6 bases). Germline lookup yields CDR1 SGHRS and CDR2 YFSETQ. The CDR3 length is 16 residues. Trimming left V 0 bases short and J 7 bases short, with 17 bases between. CDR3 sequence (DNA): TGCGCCAGCAGCTTGGAGAGTAGCGGACCAGGGAATGAGCAGTTCTTC. This codes for CASSLESSGPGNEQFF. The complete variable domain, with remaining parts taken from reference TRBV5-1 and TRBJ2-1, reads KAGVTQTPRYLIKTRGQQVTLSCSPISGHRSVSWYQQTPGQGLQFLFEYFSETQRNKGNFPGRFSGRQFSNSRSEMNVSTLELGDSALYLCASSLESSGPGNEQFFGPGTRLTVL.

V gene TRBV5-1 combines with J gene TRBJ2-5; 9 nucleotides align to TRBD1. Germline V gene data show CDR1 as SGHRS and CDR2 as YFSETQ. V dropped 6 bases and J dropped 5; count of bases not matched to a gene: 8. The CDR3 length is 14 residues. In nucleotides, the CDR3 is TGCGCCAGCACCCGGGACAGGGATATGGAGACCCAGTACTTC. It encodes CASTRDRDMETQYF.

This clonotype was seen only a few times. This sequence joins TRBV21-1 and TRBJ1-2; the D segment call TRBD1 is taken from the table without a DNA check. TRBV21-1 is flagged as a pseudogene. CDR3 length: 12 residues. The CDR3 region has the DNA TGTGCCAGCCCGACAGGGGTCTATGGCTACACCTTC. This translates into CASPTGVYGYTF.

V is TRBV18 and J is TRBJ2-6, with a possible D match to TRBD1 (6 bases). From germline, CDR1 is KGHSH and CDR2 LQKENI. V was shortened by 2 bases and J by 4 bases, with 9 bases between the two germline ends. This CDR3 is 15 amino acids long. The CDR3 region is CASSPAGTGANVLTF. CDR3 sequence (DNA): TGTGCCAGCTCACCAGCAGGGACAGGGGCCAACGTCCTGACTTTC.

This clonotype was detected a few times. The chain combines TRBV27 with TRBJ2-7, with D possibly being TRBD1 (6 bases). With 5 bases removed from V and 6 bases from J, the gap between germline ends came to 20 bases. The CDR3 contains 15 residues. Germline V gene sequence: CDR1 MNHEY, CDR2 SMNVEV (reference sequence). As DNA, the CDR3 is TGTGCCAGCAGTCAAGGGTCATGGGGGCCGTCCGAGCAGTACTTC. This translates into CASSQGSWGPSEQYF.

In this sample, this clonotype turned up many times. The chain links TRBV7-9 to TRBJ2-2; no clear D gene. Germline loops: CDR1 SEHNR, CDR2 FQNEAQ (reference sequence). The CDR3 runs 11 residues. Trimming shortened V by 3 bases and J by 7 bases, and 3 bases separated the two germline ends. CDR3 sequence (DNA): TGTGCCAGCAGCTTCTTCGGGGAGCTGTTTTTT. It encodes CASSFFGELFF.

This rearrangement joins TRBV20-1 to TRBJ2-7; a weak D match, TRBD2 (6 bases). Germline CDR1 is DFQATT and CDR2 is SNEGSKA (reference sequence). Trimming took 5 bases from V and 3 from J, leaving 14 bases between them. The CDR3 has 13 amino acids. DNA for the CDR3: TGCAGTGCTGGTATTAGCGGAGACTACGAGCAGTACTTC. It translates to CSAGISGDYEQYF.

This clonotype occurred a few times. The chain links TRBV29-1 to TRBJ1-1; D is perhaps TRBD1 (6 bases). This CDR3 has 13 residues. The V and J ends lost 6 bases and 3 bases respectively, with 14 bases between them. Germline V CDR1 and CDR2: SQVTM, ANQGSEA. The CDR3 protein is CSVRVKGDTEAFF. The CDR3 DNA follows: TGCAGCGTGAGAGTAAAGGGGGACACTGAAGCTTTCTTT.

This clonotype was observed a handful of times. The V and J genes are TRBV18 and TRBJ2-2; tentative D call: TRBD1 (6 bases). Trimming removed 6 bases at V and 1 base at J, with 12 bases between. Germline-derived CDR1 and CDR2 are KGHSH and LQKENI. This CDR3 has 15 amino acids. This CDR3 is CASSRTTGNTGELFF. In DNA, the CDR3 is TGTGCCAGCTCCCGAACGACAGGGAACACCGGGGAGCTGTTTTTT.

The chain combines TRBV2 with TRBJ2-4; no clear D gene. Germline V gene lookup returns CDR1 SNHLY and CDR2 FYNNEI. The CDR3 sequence is 12 residues long. V was pared by 0 bases and J by 13 bases, with 10 bases between. The CDR3 spells CASSEALVKQYF. DNA of the CDR3: TGTGCCAGCAGTGAAGCGCTTGTCAAGCAGTACTTC.

Points on this clonotype: A much larger clone lies a single base off, so this may be a read error. The chain links TRBV14 to TRBJ2-3; D is unresolved. Trimming pared 5 bases from V and 2 bases from J, leaving 2 bases between. The CDR3 runs 11 residues. CDR1 and CDR2 (germline): SGHDN, FVKESK. The CDR3 protein is CASSYTDTQYF. CDR3 in DNA: TGTGCCAGCAGCTACACAGATACGCAGTATTTT.

The gene calls are TRBV2 and TRBJ2-3; 10 bases line up with TRBD2. Per the germline V gene, CDR1 is SNHLY and CDR2 is FYNNEI. The CDR3 has 16 residues. The trim removed 5 bases at V and 2 bases at J, leaving 7 bases unmatched. The CDR3 bases are TGTGCCAGCAGTTTTAAACTAGCGGGGTCCACAGATACGCAGTATTTT. Its translation is CASSFKLAGSTDTQYF.

The chain employs TRBV4-3 and TRBJ1-6; no definite D call. Trimming shortened V by 0 bases and J by 6 bases, and 12 bases separated the two germline ends. The CDR3 runs 16 residues. The germline V gene encodes CDR1 LGHNA and CDR2 YSLEER. In DNA, the CDR3 is TGCGCCAGCAGCCAAGATGGTATAGGCAGTAATTCACCCCTCCACTTT. It yields the protein CASSQDGIGSNSPLHF.

This clonotype was seen a few times. The J gene is TRBJ1-5, the V gene TRBV10-3, with D possibly TRBD1 on 5 matching bases. Per the germline V gene, CDR1 is ENHRY and CDR2 is SYGVKD. This CDR3 spans 13 amino acids. V was pared by 6 bases and J by 2 bases, with 8 bases between. CDR3: CAISQGGNQPQHF. The DNA for the CDR3 is TGTGCCATCAGCCAGGGTGGCAATCAGCCCCAGCATTTT.

This clonotype was seen only a few times. The chain couples TRBV30 to TRBJ2-7; the match to TRBD2 covers 8 bases. The CDR3 length is 13 residues. V lost 2 bases to trimming and J lost 5 bases; unmatched junction nucleotides: 5. Germline CDR1 reads GTSNPN; CDR2 reads SVGIG (reference sequence). The CDR3, as DNA: TGTGCCTGGAGTCCGACTAGCGATCACGAGCAGTACTTC. This codes for CAWSPTSDHEQYF. Looking up the rest from reference TRBV30 and TRBJ2-7 gives the full variable domain: SQTIHQWPATLVQPVGSPLSLECTVEGTSNPNLYWYRQAAGRGLQLLFYSVGIGQISSEVPQNLSASRPQDRQFILSSKKLLLSDSGFYLCAWSPTSDHEQYFGPGTRLTVT.

There are a few counts of this clonotype. The germline gene is not matched at one end of the junction; a read error may be the cause. J is TRBJ1-1 and V is TRBV6-1; D is uncertain. The CDR3 is 13 amino acids. Germline lookup yields CDR1 MNHNS and CDR2 SASEGT. CDR3 bases: TGTGCCAGCAGGGTCAGTGAGAACACTGAAGTTTTCTTT. Translation: CASRVSENTEVFF.

In this sample, this clonotype turned up a few times. The chain links TRBV20-1 to TRBJ2-1; TRBD2 aligns across 12 bases. The germline gives CDR1 DFQATT, CDR2 SNEGSKA (reference sequence). V gave up 5 bases and J gave up 8 bases; unmatched junction bases: 7. The CDR3 is made up of 14 amino acids. The CDR3 region is CSAHKTSGSYEQFF. For the CDR3, the DNA is TGCAGTGCTCATAAGACTAGCGGGAGCTATGAGCAGTTCTTC.

The chain uses TRBV15 and TRBJ2-1; 7 nucleotides line up with TRBD2. V lost 1 base to trimming and J lost 3 bases; unmatched junction nucleotides: 6. This CDR3 has 16 residues. Germline lookup yields CDR1 LNHNV and CDR2 YYDKDF (reference sequence). The chain's CDR3 is CATSRGVSGIYNEQFF. The CDR3 DNA reads TGTGCCACCAGCAGAGGAGTAAGCGGGATCTACAATGAGCAGTTCTTC.

This clonotype was picked up many times. V usage is TRBV20-1 and J usage is TRBJ2-1; 11 bases align to TRBD2. The CDR3 sequence is 15 residues long. Germline loops: CDR1 DFQATT, CDR2 SNEGSKA (reference sequence). Unmatched junction bases numbered 4, after V lost 2 bases and J lost 4 bases. The CDR3 sequence: CSARPTSGSYNEQFF. CDR3 nucleotide sequence: TGCAGTGCTAGACCAACTAGCGGGAGTTACAATGAGCAGTTCTTC.

CDR3 DNA: TGTGCCAGCACAGTTCGTGTTCCCAGACCGAACGAGCAGTACTTC. It encodes CASTVRVPRPNEQYF. V gene TRBV18 combines with J gene TRBJ2-7; D call uncertain. Trimming took off 8 bases at V and 5 bases at J, with 22 bases between the two ends. The CDR3 sequence is 15 residues long. The germline CDR1 and CDR2 sequences are KGHSH and LQKENI.

There are a few counts of this clonotype. J is TRBJ1-2 and V is TRBV6-9; D remains unclear. V was shortened by 11 bases and J by 8 bases, with 18 bases between the two germline ends. Germline V gene data show CDR1 as MNHGY and CDR2 as SVAAGI. The CDR3 is 12 residues long. As DNA, the CDR3 is TGTGCCCCCGGCGAGGGCCAGCAGGGCTACACCTTC. It yields the protein CAPGEGQQGYTF.

This clonotype was counted ten times or more. The V gene is TRBV20-1, the J gene TRBJ2-1, with 13 bases fitting TRBD2. Trimming removed 4 bases from V and 6 bases from J; junction bases left unmatched: 6. Germline CDR1 and CDR2: DFQATT and SNEGSKA (reference sequence). This CDR3 spans 15 amino acids. This CDR3 is CSAKGLAGEVNEQFF. CDR3 nucleotide sequence: TGCAGTGCTAAAGGACTAGCGGGAGAGGTCAATGAGCAGTTCTTC.

This clonotype came up a few times. DNA of the CDR3: TGCGCCAGCAGCACCACCGGGACAGACTACAATGAGCAGTTCTTC. Translation gives CASSTTGTDYNEQFF. The rearrangement uses TRBV5-1 and TRBJ2-1, with 7 bases lining up with TRBD1. CDR3 length: 15 amino acids. Trimming took 4 bases from V and 3 from J; bases not matched to a gene: 7. CDR1 and CDR2 (germline): SGHRS, YFSETQ.

Many counts were recorded for this clonotype. V gene TRBV5-5 combines with J gene TRBJ1-5; tentatively, D is TRBD1 (5 bases). The ends were cut back, 1 base at V and 3 bases at J, with 11 bases in the middle. This CDR3 is built from 15 residues. CDR1 and CDR2 (germline): SGHKS, YYEKEE (reference sequence). CDR3 region: CASSLRGVPNQPQHF. In DNA, the CDR3 is TGTGCCAGCAGCTTGCGGGGGGTCCCCAATCAGCCCCAGCATTTT. The full variable domain, rest sourced from reference TRBV5-5 and TRBJ1-5, is DAGVTQSPTHLIKTRGQQVTLRCSPISGHKSVSWYQQVLGQGPQFIFQYYEKEERGRGNFPDRFSARQFPNYSSELNVNALLLGDSALYLCASSLRGVPNQPQHFGDGTRLSIL.

This clonotype came up a few times. V is TRBV7-9 and J is TRBJ2-3; a possible D gene is TRBD2 (5 bases). Trimming cost V 5 bases and J 2 bases, with 14 bases left between them. Germline-derived CDR1 and CDR2 are SEHNR and FQNEAQ (reference sequence). The CDR3 has 15 amino acids. In DNA form, the CDR3 reads TGTGCCAGCAGCGCGCGGGCGACTAACACAGATACGCAGTATTTT. Protein: CASSARATNTDTQYF.

The genes are TRBV12-3 or TRBV12-4 and TRBJ1-2; D is uncertain. V gave up 1 base and J gave up 2 bases, with 14 bases separating them. The CDR3 has 16 amino acids. CDR3 bases: TGTGCCAGCAGTTTAGGCCGCACATGGGGAAACTATGGCTACACCTTC. This codes for CASSLGRTWGNYGYTF.

This clonotype was seen more than once but under ten times. The chain recombines TRBV6-1 with TRBJ1-6; D uncertain. The germline V gene has CDR1 MNHNS and CDR2 SASEGT. V was pared by 0 bases and J by 5 bases, with 8 bases between. The CDR3 runs 15 residues. This chain's CDR3 is CASSEAGRNNSPLHF. The CDR3 region has the DNA TGTGCCAGCAGTGAAGCGGGCAGAAATAATTCACCCCTCCACTTT.

The chain has TRBV7-8 and TRBJ2-3; 10 nucleotides line up with TRBD2. With V trimmed by 4 bases and J by 3 bases, 1 base remained unmatched. The CDR3 totals 14 residues. Germline loops: CDR1 SGHVS, CDR2 FQNEAQ. Here the CDR3 DNA reads TGTGCCAGCAGCTCTAGCGGGAGAACAGATACGCAGTATTTT. It is translated as CASSSSGRTDTQYF.